This T cell receptor (beta chain) was identified during a study of cytomegalovirus exposure and HLA in healthy donors. Study-level background: Inside one of the first data releases sat some 93 million unique TCRs taken from HLA-typed donors.

PCR was performed using 60 Vbeta and 13 Jbeta primers. Repertoires were generated with immunoSEQ multiplex PCR, while TCRdb's copy carries only in-frame clones and drops some. This listing includes roughly 100,000 clones. This CDR3 is built from 15 residues. V was clipped by 5 bases and J by 0 bases, with 11 bases between them. CDR1 is LGHNA and CDR2 is YNFKEQ in the germline V gene. This sequence joins TRBV4-2 and TRBJ2-1; D may be TRBD2 (5 bases). The source material was PBMCs. This TCR was sampled from a man aged 50 to 59 in good health and CMV-seropositive. The CDR3 bases are TGTGCCAGCAGCTCCGGCGGAGGCTCCTACAATGAGCAGTTCTTC. Amino acid sequence: CASSSGGGSYNEQFF.